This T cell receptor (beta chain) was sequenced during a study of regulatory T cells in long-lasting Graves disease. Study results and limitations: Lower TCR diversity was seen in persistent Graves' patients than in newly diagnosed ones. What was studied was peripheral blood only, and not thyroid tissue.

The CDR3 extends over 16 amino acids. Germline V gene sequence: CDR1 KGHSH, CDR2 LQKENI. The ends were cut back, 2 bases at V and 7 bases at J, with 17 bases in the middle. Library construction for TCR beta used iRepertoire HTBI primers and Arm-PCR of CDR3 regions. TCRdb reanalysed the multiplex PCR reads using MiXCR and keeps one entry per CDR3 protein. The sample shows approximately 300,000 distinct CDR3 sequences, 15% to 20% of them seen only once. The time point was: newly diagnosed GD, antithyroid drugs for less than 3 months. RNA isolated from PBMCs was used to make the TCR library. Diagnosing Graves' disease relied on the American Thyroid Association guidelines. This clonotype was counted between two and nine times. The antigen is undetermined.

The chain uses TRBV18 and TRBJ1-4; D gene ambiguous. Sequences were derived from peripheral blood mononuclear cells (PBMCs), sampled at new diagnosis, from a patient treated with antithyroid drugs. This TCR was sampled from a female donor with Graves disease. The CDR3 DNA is TGTGCCAGCTCACCAGGCCTCGCGGAGGTCGGTGAAAAACTGTTTTTT. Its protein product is CASSPGLAEVGEKLFF.